Sequencing of this TCR beta chain was carried out in a study of T-cell memory formation after mild COVID-19. This clonotype was counted only a few times. Its antigen is currently unknown. Study outcomes and limitations: Day 15 to 85 contracting clones showed balanced CD4/CD8; day 15 to 37 expanders favored CD4+. Most CD4+ clones that shrank were in CM and EM, while CD8+ ones turned up in EMRA.

One entry per CDR3 protein, called by TCRdb with MiXCR from the 5' RACE reads. The repertoire holds around 250,000 distinct CDR3 sequences, with 15% to 20% as singletons. Germline V gene lookup returns CDR1 SQVTM and CDR2 ANQGSEA. V gave up 5 bases and J gave up 5 bases, with 9 bases separating them. This CDR3 is 12 amino acids long. Specimen: PBMCs or a T cell subset sorted from them (not recorded which). The chain has TRBV29-1 and TRBJ2-2; the D is unclear. This clonotype was obtained from a man younger than 35 who had mild COVID-19 (a few samples of this study predate the infection). Cell type and time point are not known. The CDR3 loop is CSVTMGTGELFF. CDR3 in DNA: TGCAGCGTTACTATGGGAACCGGGGAGCTGTTTTTT.